A selection of T cell receptor beta chains follows, all from one sample in a study of PD-1 blockade in classical Hodgkin lymphoma. Using immunoSEQ multiplex PCR, the repertoire was profiled, and TCRdb retains in-frame clones only, with some absent. The sample lists tens of thousands of clones; under 80% were seen once. This specimen consisted of peripheral blood mononuclear cells (PBMCs), obtained before the fourth cycle of nivolumab. These receptors originate from a human donor with classical Hodgkin lymphoma. The CDR3 runs from the conserved cysteine through the conserved F or W. The D gene is left open where the match is weak. Rows may omit the clone size; those that give it use once, few, many or a size class.

d_call: TRBD1
j_call: TRBJ2-5
v_call: TRBV11-2
clone_size: .
cdr3_nt: TGTGCCAGCAGCTGGCTTCGGGCAGGGGGCACCGAGACCCAGTACTTC
cdr3_aa: CASSWLRAGGTETQYF

d_call: .
j_call: TRBJ1-1
v_call: TRBV7-6
clone_size: .
cdr3_nt: TGTGCCAGCAGCTTCCAGGGGTTATTTGAGGAGTTTGGATCGGGCTTT
cdr3_aa: CASSFQGLFEEFGSGF

d_call: TRBD2
j_call: TRBJ2-5
v_call: TRBV11-2
clone_size: .
cdr3_nt: TGTGCCAGCAGCTCTAAAGGGCTAGCGGGAGGAGCGGGAGAGACCCAGTACTTC
cdr3_aa: CASSSKGLAGGAGETQYF

d_call: .
j_call: TRBJ2-1
v_call: TRBV14
clone_size: .
cdr3_nt: TGTGCCAGCAGCCAAGAAGGGACAACTTTCTACAATGAGCAGTTCTTC
cdr3_aa: CASSQEGTTFYNEQFF

d_call: .
j_call: TRBJ1-1
v_call: TRBV6-6
clone_size: .
cdr3_nt: TGTGCCAGCAGCCAGGGGAACACTGAAGCTTTCTTT
cdr3_aa: CASSQGNTEAFF

d_call: TRBD2
j_call: TRBJ2-1
v_call: TRBV11-2
clone_size: .
cdr3_nt: TGTGCCAGCAGCTTAGCTCTAGCGGGAGAGGAGAACAATGAGCAGTTCTTC
cdr3_aa: CASSLALAGEENNEQFF

d_call: .
j_call: TRBJ2-3
v_call: TRBV7-9
clone_size: few
cdr3_nt: TGTGCCAGCAGCTTTGGGCACGGAAGCACAGATACGCAGTATTTT
cdr3_aa: CASSFGHGSTDTQYF

d_call: .
j_call: TRBJ2-1
v_call: TRBV9
clone_size: once
cdr3_nt: TGTGCCAGCAGCGTAGGAGGCGGGACTTACAATGAGCAGTTCTTC
cdr3_aa: CASSVGGGTYNEQFF

d_call: TRBD1
j_call: TRBJ1-4
v_call: TRBV7-9
clone_size: .
cdr3_nt: TGTGCCAGCAGCTCGGGACAGGGGTGGGATGAAAAACTGTTTTTT
cdr3_aa: CASSSGQGWDEKLFF

d_call: .
j_call: TRBJ1-1
v_call: TRBV9
clone_size: .
cdr3_nt: TGTGCCAGCAGCGTAGCGGGGTACACTGAAGCTTTCTTT
cdr3_aa: CASSVAGYTEAFF

d_call: .
j_call: TRBJ2-1
v_call: TRBV13
clone_size: .
cdr3_nt: TGTGCCAGCAGCCCAAGCCGGCGAGGGTCGGGAGAAGATGAGCAGTTCTTC
cdr3_aa: CASSPSRRGSGEDEQFF

d_call: .
j_call: TRBJ2-7
v_call: TRBV4-1
clone_size: .
cdr3_nt: TGCGCCAGCAGCCAGCTGGGGGAATCCTACGAGCAGTACTTC
cdr3_aa: CASSQLGESYEQYF

d_call: TRBD1
j_call: TRBJ1-2
v_call: TRBV2
clone_size: .
cdr3_nt: TGTGCCAGCAGTTATCAGACACCGGGACAGGGTGGCTATGGCTACACCTTC
cdr3_aa: CASSYQTPGQGGYGYTF

d_call: .
j_call: TRBJ2-1
v_call: TRBV7-8
clone_size: .
cdr3_nt: TGTGCCAGCAGCTTAGCGGGCTCCTACAATGAGCAGTTCTTC
cdr3_aa: CASSLAGSYNEQFF

d_call: TRBD2
j_call: TRBJ2-7
v_call: TRBV6-6
clone_size: .
cdr3_nt: TGTGCCAGCAGTTACTCGACTAGCGGGAGCTCCTACGAGCAGTACTTC
cdr3_aa: CASSYSTSGSSYEQYF

d_call: .
j_call: TRBJ2-3
v_call: TRBV10-1
clone_size: .
cdr3_nt: TGCGCCAGCAGTGAGAGTGAGGCCTACCGGGGGGATACGCAGTATTTT
cdr3_aa: CASSESEAYRGDTQYF

d_call: .
j_call: TRBJ1-2
v_call: TRBV7-2
clone_size: .
cdr3_nt: TGTGCCAGCAGCTTAGACCAGGGGAAGCATGGCTACACCTTC
cdr3_aa: CASSLDQGKHGYTF

d_call: .
j_call: TRBJ2-5
v_call: TRBV5-1
clone_size: .
cdr3_nt: TGCGCCAGCAGAGGGCAGGGGCCCCTAGAGACCCAGTACTTC
cdr3_aa: CASRGQGPLETQYF

d_call: .
j_call: TRBJ2-7
v_call: TRBV20-1
clone_size: .
cdr3_nt: TGCAGTACCCAGGGGTGGAACGAGCAGTACTTC
cdr3_aa: CSTQGWNEQYF

d_call: .
j_call: TRBJ2-1
v_call: TRBV2
clone_size: .
cdr3_nt: TGTGCCAGCAGTGACGACGGGCAGGGTGAGCAGTTCTTC
cdr3_aa: CASSDDGQGEQFF

d_call: .
j_call: TRBJ2-7
v_call: TRBV7-2
clone_size: many
cdr3_nt: TGTGCCAGCAGCTACGGACTCATTTACGAGCAGTACTTC
cdr3_aa: CASSYGLIYEQYF

d_call: .
j_call: TRBJ1-3
v_call: TRBV7-2
clone_size: .
cdr3_nt: TGTGCCAGCAGCCCACAGGGCTCTGGAAACACCATATATTTT
cdr3_aa: CASSPQGSGNTIYF